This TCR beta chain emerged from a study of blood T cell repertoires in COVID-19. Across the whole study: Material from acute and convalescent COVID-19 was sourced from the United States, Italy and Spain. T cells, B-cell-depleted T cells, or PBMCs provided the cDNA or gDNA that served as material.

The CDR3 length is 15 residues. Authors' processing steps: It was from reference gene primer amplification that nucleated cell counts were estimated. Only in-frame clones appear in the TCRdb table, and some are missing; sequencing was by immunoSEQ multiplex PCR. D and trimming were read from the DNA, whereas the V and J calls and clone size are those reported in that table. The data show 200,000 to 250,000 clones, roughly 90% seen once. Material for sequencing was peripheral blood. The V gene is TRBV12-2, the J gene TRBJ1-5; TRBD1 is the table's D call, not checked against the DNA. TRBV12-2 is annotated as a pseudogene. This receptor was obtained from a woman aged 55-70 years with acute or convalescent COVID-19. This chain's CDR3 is CASRAGTGVTQPQHF. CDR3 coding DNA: TGTGCAAGTCGCGCCGGGACAGGGGTGACTCAGCCCCAGCATTTT.